Below, 22 T cell receptor beta chains from the same sample are listed, as sequenced in a study of radiation and T cells in renal cell carcinoma. Using immunoSEQ multiplex PCR, the repertoire was profiled, and TCRdb retains in-frame clones only, with some absent. The repertoire holds about 130,000 clones, with about 88% as singletons. Specified time point: baseline pretreatment blood. Specified treatment: 15 Gy SBRT to primary tumor, nephrectomy 4 weeks later. This material consisted of blood, taken from a patient whose treatment included radiotherapy and nephrectomy. These receptors were obtained from a woman aged 45-60 years with renal cell carcinoma.

The chain uses TRBV5-1 and TRBJ2-5; 8 bases align to TRBD1. With 1 base clipped from V and 7 bases from J, the junction kept 6 bases outside the gene matches. Germline V gene sequence: CDR1 SGHRS, CDR2 YFSETQ. CDR3 length: 14 amino acids. Here the CDR3 reads CASSLRQGFGTQYF. The CDR3 DNA reads TGCGCCAGCAGCTTGAGACAGGGGTTTGGGACCCAGTACTTC.

The rearrangement joins TRBV9 to TRBJ2-7; D not resolved. CDR1 is SGDLS and CDR2 is YYNGEE in the germline V gene. The CDR3 totals 12 residues. V shed 0 bases and J shed 6 bases, with 7 bases lying between them. In DNA, the CDR3 is TGTGCCAGCAGCGTAGAATGGGGCGAGCAGTACTTC. Its translation: CASSVEWGEQYF.

V and J are TRBV15 and TRBJ2-3, with a tentative D call TRBD1 (5 bases). Germline CDR1 LNHNV, CDR2 YYDKDF (reference sequence). V lost 4 bases and J 2 bases, leaving 19 bases between the germline ends. The CDR3 has 17 residues. In DNA, the CDR3 is TGTGCCACCAGCAAGAGGATGGAAGGGGCCTACACAGATACGCAGTATTTT. This gives the protein CATSKRMEGAYTDTQYF.

The rearrangement uses TRBV7-8 and TRBJ2-2; tentatively, D is TRBD1 (6 bases). This CDR3 spans 14 amino acids. The V and J ends lost 3 bases and 4 bases respectively, with 9 bases between them. Germline lookup yields CDR1 SGHVS and CDR2 FQNEAQ. CDR3 sequence reads: CASSFGQITGELFF. The CDR3 region has the DNA TGTGCCAGCAGCTTTGGACAGATCACCGGGGAGCTGTTTTTT.

This clone showed up just a few times. This chain uses TRBV7-2 with TRBJ1-6; 9 bases line up with TRBD1. Germline lookup yields CDR1 SGHTA and CDR2 FQGNSA. This CDR3 has 15 residues. J lost 3 bases, V lost 5 bases, and 2 bases had no gene match. The chain's CDR3 is CASSPGQGYNSPLHF. CDR3 in DNA: TGTGCCAGCAGCCCGGGACAGGGCTATAATTCACCCCTCCACTTT.

This chain uses TRBV6-5 with TRBJ2-5; D remains unclear. The V gene's germline CDR1 is MNHEY and CDR2 SVGAGI. CDR3 length: 13 residues. Trimming took 1 base from V and 3 from J, leaving 6 bases between them. The CDR3 nucleotides are TGTGCCAGCAGTTACTTGAGTAAAGAGACCCAGTACTTC. It encodes CASSYLSKETQYF.

DNA of the CDR3: TGTGCCAGCCGCCTCGGGCCTAGGGATAACACTGAAGCTTTCTTT. Its translation: CASRLGPRDNTEAFF. The rearrangement uses TRBV6-5 and TRBJ1-1, with no clear D. Germline CDR1 and CDR2: MNHEY and SVGAGI. With 8 bases removed from V and 2 bases from J, the gap between germline ends came to 18 bases. This CDR3 has 15 residues.

The chain joins TRBV9 to TRBJ2-6; D unresolved. The germline CDR1 and CDR2 sequences are SGDLS and YYNGEE. V shed 4 bases and J shed 1 base, with 24 bases lying between them. CDR3 length: 20 residues. The CDR3 loop reads CASSPRTFVGFLSGANVLTF. CDR3 in DNA: TGTGCCAGCAGCCCCCGGACGTTTGTGGGATTCCTATCTGGGGCCAACGTCCTGACTTTC. Based on the CDR3 plus reference TRBV9 and TRBJ2-6, the full variable domain is DSGVTQTPKHLITATGQRVTLRCSPRSGDLSVYWYQQSLDQGLQFLIQYYNGEERAKGNILERFSAQQFPDLHSELNLSSLELGDSALYFCASSPRTFVGFLSGANVLTFGAGSRLTVL.

The V gene is TRBV6-1, the J gene TRBJ1-1; 7 bases line up with TRBD1. The CDR3 sequence is 14 residues long. Germline CDR1 and CDR2: MNHNS and SASEGT. The V and J ends lost 11 bases and 1 base, in that order; junction bases with no gene match: 10. This chain's CDR3 is CASGGTAPNTEAFF. In nucleotides, the CDR3 is TGTGCCTCAGGGGGGACAGCACCGAACACTGAAGCTTTCTTT.

V gene TRBV6-1 combines with J gene TRBJ1-1; the D is unclear. The V and J ends lost 0 bases and 11 bases respectively, with 13 bases between them. The germline V gene has CDR1 MNHNS and CDR2 SASEGT. The CDR3 covers 13 residues. The chain's CDR3 is CASSEARSGTAFF. The CDR3 DNA reads as TGTGCCAGCAGTGAAGCGCGGTCTGGCACGGCTTTCTTT.

This chain links TRBV18 with TRBJ2-6; weak D call: TRBD1 (5 bases). V lost 1 base to trimming and J lost 0 bases, with 16 bases between them. CDR1 is KGHSH, CDR2 LQKENI, per germline. This CDR3 is built from 19 residues. The CDR3 DNA is TGTGCCAGCTCACCACGGCAGGGCGAAACCCCCTCTGGGGCCAACGTCCTGACTTTC. This encodes CASSPRQGETPSGANVLTF.

CDR3 nucleotide sequence: TGCGCCAGCAGCTCCACACTAGCGGGGACTCCTCGTGAGCAGTACTTC. Encoded protein: CASSSTLAGTPREQYF. V usage is TRBV5-1 and J usage is TRBJ2-7; TRBD2 matches at 10 bases. V was clipped by 3 bases and J by 7 bases; unmatched bases: 13. The CDR3 spans 16 residues. Germline V lookup: CDR1 SGHRS, CDR2 YFSETQ. Using reference TRBV5-1 and TRBJ2-7 for the parts outside the CDR3, the full variable domain is KAGVTQTPRYLIKTRGQQVTLSCSPISGHRSVSWYQQTPGQGLQFLFEYFSETQRNKGNFPGRFSGRQFSNSRSEMNVSTLELGDSALYLCASSSTLAGTPREQYFGPGTRLTVT.

The chain uses TRBV7-2 and TRBJ2-2; D is ambiguous. V was clipped by 1 base and J by 4 bases, with 7 bases between them. CDR3 length: 14 residues. Germline V lookup: CDR1 SGHTA, CDR2 FQGNSA. The CDR3 DNA is TGTGCCAGCAGCTTAGGACGCCTCACCGGGGAGCTGTTTTTT. Amino acid sequence: CASSLGRLTGELFF.

The chain has TRBV29-1 and TRBJ1-5; the D gene is possibly TRBD1 (5 bases). The V gene lost 4 bases and the J gene lost 5 bases, with 6 bases spanning the gap. CDR3 length: 11 residues. In germline, CDR1 is SQVTM, CDR2 ANQGSEA. The CDR3 DNA follows: TGCAGCGTTGGCAGGGATCAGCCCCAGCATTTT. As protein: CSVGRDQPQHF.

This chain connects TRBV7-6 to TRBJ2-7; 7 bases agree with TRBD1. The CDR3 sequence is 16 residues long. V shed 4 bases and J 0 bases; nucleotides not matched to a gene: 9. Germline V CDR1 and CDR2: SGHVS, FNYEAQ. In nucleotides, the CDR3 is TGTGCCAGCAGCTCCTCAGGGGGTTATAGCTCCTACGAGCAGTACTTC. Residues: CASSSSGGYSSYEQYF.

This clone was counted once. The genes are TRBV18 and TRBJ2-2, with unresolved D. V was cut by 10 bases and J by 7 bases, with 10 bases left in between. This CDR3 spans 11 amino acids. Per germline, CDR1 KGHSH and CDR2 LQKENI. The CDR3 region has the DNA TGTGCCACCCACGGCGTCGGGGAGCTGTTTTTT. Translated: CATHGVGELFF.

The chain uses TRBV19 and TRBJ2-1, with 9 bases that match TRBD2. J lost 0 bases, V lost 7 bases, and 10 bases had no gene match. Germline V gene lookup returns CDR1 LNHDA and CDR2 SQIVND (reference sequence). The CDR3 has 17 residues. The CDR3 region is CASKFSGGLSSYNEQFF. In DNA form, the CDR3 reads TGTGCCAGTAAATTTAGCGGGGGCTTAAGCTCCTACAATGAGCAGTTCTTC.

This chain joins TRBV14 and TRBJ2-3, with unresolved D. There are 15 residues in the CDR3. Germline assignment: CDR1 SGHDN and CDR2 FVKESK. V lost 5 bases, J lost 2 bases, and 14 bases lay in between. CDR3 DNA sequence: TGTGCCAGCAGCGGTAGTTGGCTCAACACAGATACGCAGTATTTT. Translating gives CASSGSWLNTDTQYF.

The chain combines TRBV10-2 with TRBJ2-7; tentatively, D is TRBD1 (5 bases). Germline V lookup: CDR1 WSHSY, CDR2 SAAADI. Trimming cost V 6 bases and J 0 bases, with 6 bases left between them. This CDR3 comprises 12 residues. The CDR3 sequence: CASRDNSYEQYF. Here the CDR3 DNA reads TGCGCCAGCAGGGACAACTCCTACGAGCAGTACTTC.

This chain uses TRBV4-2 with TRBJ1-6; possibly TRBD1 for D (5 bases). The CDR3 is 14 amino acids. Germline V gene sequence: CDR1 LGHNA, CDR2 YNFKEQ. Trimming pared 8 bases from V and 10 bases from J, leaving 18 bases between. The CDR3 DNA sequence: TGTGCCAGCGTCGGGACCGACTTTGGGTCACCCCTCCACTTT. Protein product: CASVGTDFGSPLHF.

This sequence joins TRBV7-2 and TRBJ2-3, with 8 bases aligning to TRBD1. The germline V gene has CDR1 SGHTA and CDR2 FQGNSA. The CDR3 is 13 amino acids. V trimming: 8 bases; J trimming: 4 bases; junction bases outside the gene matches: 5. The DNA for the CDR3 is TGTGCCAGCTCAGGGGGCCATCCAGATACGCAGTATTTT. It yields the protein CASSGGHPDTQYF.

The V and J genes are TRBV7-9 and TRBJ2-7; 8 bases align to TRBD2. V was pared by 2 bases and J by 2 bases, with 2 bases of the junction left unmatched. There are 14 residues in the CDR3. Germline values: CDR1 SEHNR, CDR2 FQNEAQ (reference sequence). CDR3 residues: CASSLRGGPYEQYF. CDR3 nucleotide sequence: TGTGCCAGCAGCTTACGGGGGGGTCCCTACGAGCAGTACTTC.